This TCR beta chain was sequenced in a study of Ad26.COV2.S vaccination and SARS-CoV-2 variants. Study context: Ad26.COV2.S, an intramuscular injection, was given once or twice 56 days apart. Findings and limits, study-wide: Placebo recipients showed lower spike-specific TCR breadth than vaccinees. The study found similar non-spike TCR breadth in vaccine and placebo recipients.

Produced via immunoSEQ multiplex PCR; TCRdb's table is partial and in-frame only. The sample has roughly 420,000 clones; 70% to 90% are singletons. After removal of 5 bases from V and 7 bases from J, the junction contained 15 bases not matched to a gene. Looked up from germline, CDR1 is MGHRA and CDR2 is YSYEKL. CDR3 length equals 17 residues. Comment on this clone: Antigen specificity is unknown.

The treatment denotes: about 20 received Ad26.COV2.S at low or high dose, single or two shots; about five received placebo; per-sample allocation not given. Sampling was done on day 63 after the first vaccine or placebo injection. The donor's status was that of an adult aged 18-55 years in Boston. The chain combines TRBV4-1 with TRBJ1-5, with 9 positions matching TRBD1. The sample here was peripheral blood, taken in a trial of Ad26.COV2.S vaccine versus placebo. The receptor's source is a person aged 18 to 65 who received the Ad26.COV2.S COVID-19 vaccine or a placebo. CDR3 nucleotides: TGCGCCAGCAGCAAATCGCCCGGGACAGGGTCCGGACAGCCCCAGCATTTT. It specifies CASSKSPGTGSGQPQHF.